Listed here are 24 T cell receptor beta chains from one sample, sequenced in a study of T cells in Graves' hyperthyroidism and ophthalmopathy. It was RNA transcripts that yielded the amplified TCR beta CDR3 regions. The TCR CDR3 first-round RT-PCR relied on the HTBI primer set. TCRdb reprocessed the multiplex PCR reads with MiXCR, giving one entry per CDR3 protein. The data hold roughly 560,000 distinct CDR3 sequences, with roughly 14% observed a single time. The sequenced material came from blood. The receptors were gathered from a middle-aged woman with Graves' ophthalmopathy.

This clonotype was observed at least ten times. The CDR3, as DNA: TGTGCCAGCAGCTCGCTGACAGGACACTACGAGCAGTACTTC. Its protein product is CASSSLTGHYEQYF. The J gene is TRBJ2-7, the V gene TRBV11-2; TRBD1 might be the D (6 bases). Germline lookup yields CDR1 SGHAT and CDR2 FQNNGV. V dropped 4 bases and J dropped 3 bases, with 13 bases sitting between them. The CDR3 runs to 14 residues.

This clonotype was detected many times. The rearrangement uses TRBV28 and TRBJ1-2; 7 bases align to TRBD1. The CDR3 loop spans 12 amino acids. Germline loops: CDR1 MDHEN, CDR2 SYDVKM. V lost 7 bases to trimming and J lost 8 bases; unmatched junction nucleotides: 7. The CDR3 DNA sequence: TGTGCCAGCACCGACAGGGAAGGAGGCTACACCTTC. Amino acids: CASTDREGGYTF.

Only a few counts were recorded for this clonotype. The V call is TRBV29-1, the J call TRBJ2-5, with a possible D match to TRBD2 (7 bases). V was pared by 5 bases and J by 2 bases, with 24 bases between. The germline CDR1 and CDR2 sequences are SQVTM and ANQGSEA. The CDR3 runs 17 residues. The CDR3 DNA follows: TGCAGCGTTCCGGGAGCTCCAGGGGAGGGCGATCAAGAGACCCAGTACTTC. Translation gives CSVPGAPGEGDQETQYF.

This clonotype was picked up many times. The J gene is TRBJ2-2, the V gene TRBV6-2 or TRBV6-3; TRBD2 matches 8 bases. Trimming removed 10 bases from V and 3 bases from J; junction bases left unmatched: 7. This CDR3 has 14 residues. The V gene's germline CDR1 is MNHEY and CDR2 SVGEGT. CDR3 bases: TGTGCCACAGAGCGGGAGAAGGACACCGGGGAGCTGTTTTTT. Translated, it gives CATEREKDTGELFF.

This clonotype was picked up many times. The chain is built from TRBV7-9 and TRBJ1-1, with 8 nucleotides matching TRBD1. With 5 bases clipped from V and 6 bases from J, the junction kept 11 bases outside the gene matches. CDR3 length: 15 amino acids. Germline V CDR1 and CDR2: SEHNR, FQNEAQ (reference sequence). The CDR3 bases are TGTGCCAGCAGCGCTCGACAGGGGACGGACGCTGAAGCTTTCTTT. The encoded protein is CASSARQGTDAEAFF. Drawing the rest from reference TRBV7-9 and TRBJ1-1, the complete variable domain is DTGVSQNPRHKITKRGQNVTFRCDPISEHNRLYWYRQTLGQGPEFLTYFQNEAQLEKSRLLSDRFSAERPKGSFSTLEIQRTEQGDSAMYLCASSARQGTDAEAFFGQGTRLTVV.

This clonotype has at least ten counts. This chain links TRBV6-2 or TRBV6-3 with TRBJ2-4, with 9 positions matching TRBD2. Per the germline V gene, CDR1 is MNHEY and CDR2 is SVGEGT. The CDR3 extends over 14 amino acids. The trim removed 10 bases at V and 6 bases at J, leaving 10 bases unmatched. The CDR3 sequence: CATNGGRVGNIQYF. For the CDR3, the DNA is TGTGCCACTAACGGCGGGAGGGTCGGAAACATTCAGTACTTC.

This clonotype was found many times. This CDR3 reads CASSLYGRVGGYTF. The CDR3 coding sequence is TGTGCCAGCAGTTTATATGGCAGGGTCGGTGGCTACACCTTC. The genes are TRBV27 and TRBJ1-2, with D perhaps matching TRBD1 (5 bases). The CDR3 is 14 amino acids. With 1 base removed from V and 7 bases from J, the gap between germline ends came to 13 bases. Germline CDR1 reads MNHEY; CDR2 reads SMNVEV (reference sequence).

This clonotype occurred many times. The chain combines TRBV12-3 or TRBV12-4 with TRBJ1-1; D uncertain. V lost 7 bases, J lost 1 base, and 4 bases lay in between. The CDR3 has 11 amino acids. The DNA of the CDR3 is TGTGCCAGCAACAAGAACACTGAAGCTTTCTTT. Its protein product is CASNKNTEAFF.

This chain connects TRBV7-6 to TRBJ2-7; a possible D gene is TRBD2 (5 bases). Between the trimmed V and J ends, which lost 5 bases and 1 base, there was a span of 12 bases. The CDR3 has 14 residues. The V gene's germline CDR1 is SGHVS and CDR2 FNYEAQ. This chain's CDR3 is CASSHSGISYEQYF. The CDR3 coding sequence is TGTGCCAGCAGCCATTCCGGGATTTCCTACGAGCAGTACTTC.

This clonotype was picked up many times. The genes are TRBV12-3 or TRBV12-4 and TRBJ1-6; D is undetermined. This CDR3 spans 12 amino acids. The germline V and J ends were trimmed by 6 bases and 9 bases, with 9 bases remaining between them. The CDR3 coding sequence is TGTGCCAGCAGCGGCCCCACTTCACCCCTCCACTTT. Translated: CASSGPTSPLHF.

This clonotype was counted many times. V usage is TRBV6-2 or TRBV6-3 and J usage is TRBJ1-5; no definite D call. V shed 2 bases and J shed 4 bases, with 3 bases lying between them. CDR1 is MNHEY and CDR2 is SVGEGT in the germline V gene. There are 12 residues in the CDR3. Here the CDR3 reads CASSYHNQPQHF. CDR3 in DNA: TGTGCCAGCAGTTACCATAATCAGCCCCAGCATTTT.

This clonotype has at least ten counts. This chain uses TRBV11-2 with TRBJ1-2; D uncertain. The length of the CDR3 is 14 residues. Germline lookup yields CDR1 SGHAT and CDR2 FQNNGV. The V gene lost 5 bases and the J gene lost 4 bases, with 14 bases spanning the gap. CDR3 protein: CASSHSALGYGYTF. CDR3 nucleotide sequence: TGTGCCAGCAGCCACAGCGCCCTCGGCTATGGCTACACCTTC. The complete variable domain, with remaining parts taken from reference TRBV11-2 and TRBJ1-2, reads EAGVAQSPRYKIIEKRQSVAFWCNPISGHATLYWYQQILGQGPKLLIQFQNNGVVDDSQLPKDRFSAERLKGVDSTLKIQPAKLEDSAVYLCASSHSALGYGYTFGSGTRLTVV.

The table lists this clonotype with many counts. This chain links TRBV5-1 with TRBJ2-7; unclear D gene. V was pared by 4 bases and J by 2 bases, with 16 bases between. Germline CDR1 and CDR2: SGHRS and YFSETQ. The CDR3 contains 15 residues. The CDR3 bases are TGCGCCAGCAGCGCCACTCGGAGTTTCCCCTACGAGCAGTACTTC. This sequence encodes CASSATRSFPYEQYF.

This clonotype has a count of ten or more. The chain employs TRBV11-2 and TRBJ2-5, with D perhaps matching TRBD2 (5 bases). Germline V gene lookup returns CDR1 SGHAT and CDR2 FQNNGV. CDR3 length equals 16 residues. The ends were cut back, 0 bases at V and 4 bases at J, with 15 bases in the middle. The CDR3 loop is CASSLDPRDWGETQYF. The CDR3 nucleotides are TGTGCCAGCAGCTTAGATCCCCGGGATTGGGGAGAGACCCAGTACTTC. Full variable domain (rest looked up from reference TRBV11-2 and TRBJ2-5): EAGVAQSPRYKIIEKRQSVAFWCNPISGHATLYWYQQILGQGPKLLIQFQNNGVVDDSQLPKDRFSAERLKGVDSTLKIQPAKLEDSAVYLCASSLDPRDWGETQYFGPGTRLLVL.

This clonotype showed up many times. The chain joins TRBV20-1 to TRBJ2-7; 7 bases map to TRBD1. There are 14 residues in the CDR3. V lost 4 bases to trimming and J lost 1 base; unmatched junction nucleotides: 7. CDR1 and CDR2 from the germline V gene are DFQATT and SNEGSKA (reference sequence). The DNA of the CDR3 is TGCAGTGCTATGACAGGGTTGGGGTCCTACGAGCAGTACTTC. Its translation: CSAMTGLGSYEQYF.

This clonotype was recorded at least ten times. The chain combines TRBV19 with TRBJ1-5; D remains ambiguous. Trimming left V 5 bases short and J 5 bases short, with 16 bases between. Per germline, CDR1 LNHDA and CDR2 SQIVND (reference sequence). This CDR3 region has 15 residues. The chain's CDR3 is CASSLRRFGDQPQHF. As DNA, the CDR3 is TGTGCCAGTAGTCTCCGACGATTCGGCGATCAGCCCCAGCATTTT.

This clonotype was recorded at least ten times. The chain links TRBV12-3 or TRBV12-4 to TRBJ2-7; 9 bases are a match to TRBD2. CDR3 length: 13 residues. After removal of 6 bases from V and 3 bases from J, the junction contained 3 bases not matched to a gene. This chain's CDR3 is CASRREGDYEQYF. Written as DNA, the CDR3 is TGTGCCAGCAGGCGGGAGGGCGACTACGAGCAGTACTTC.

This clonotype was found a few times. The chain couples TRBV20-1 to TRBJ2-7; 9 bases map to TRBD2. V dropped 4 bases and J dropped 2; count of bases not matched to a gene: 3. Per germline, CDR1 DFQATT and CDR2 SNEGSKA (reference sequence). The CDR3 has 13 residues. CDR3 sequence: CSANGGRAYEQYF. The CDR3 region has the DNA TGCAGTGCTAATGGCGGGAGGGCCTACGAGCAGTACTTC.

This clonotype was detected ten times or more. The chain is built from TRBV13 and TRBJ2-5, with D perhaps assigned TRBD1 or TRBD2 (5 bases each). Deletions cut 0 bases from V and 2 bases from J, with 13 bases between. The CDR3 is 16 amino acids. Germline CDR1 PRHDT, CDR2 FYEKMQ (reference sequence). CDR3 region: CASSLGLGWGQETQYF. CDR3 in DNA: TGTGCCAGCAGCTTAGGTCTAGGCTGGGGGCAAGAGACCCAGTACTTC.

This clonotype was observed at least ten times. This chain joins TRBV28 and TRBJ2-7, with 7 bases identical to TRBD2. V dropped 7 bases and J dropped 3; count of bases not matched to a gene: 9. The CDR3 length is 14 residues. Per the germline V gene, CDR1 is MDHEN and CDR2 is SYDVKM. CDR3 in amino acids: CASNPSGLLYEQYF. The CDR3 DNA is TGTGCCAGCAACCCTAGCGGACTCCTCTACGAGCAGTACTTC.

In its sample, this clonotype was seen many times. The J gene is TRBJ1-5, the V gene TRBV20-1; D uncertain. The CDR3 contains 13 residues. Trimming cost V 3 bases and J 2 bases, with 8 bases left between them. The germline CDR1 and CDR2 sequences are DFQATT and SNEGSKA (reference sequence). CDR3 nucleotides: TGCAGTGCTAGGGGGTATGGCAATCAGCCCCAGCATTTT. Translation: CSARGYGNQPQHF.

This clonotype showed up many times. The J gene is TRBJ2-7, the V gene TRBV6-2 or TRBV6-3; TRBD1 aligns across 7 bases. Germline V gene sequence: CDR1 MNHEY, CDR2 SVGEGT. Unmatched junction bases numbered 5, after V lost 6 bases and J lost 3 bases. This CDR3 region has 13 residues. The chain's CDR3 is CASRFTGVYEQYF. CDR3 DNA sequence: TGTGCCAGCAGGTTCACAGGGGTCTACGAGCAGTACTTC.

This clonotype was seen repeatedly, ten times or more. The chain employs TRBV6-2 or TRBV6-3 and TRBJ2-2; 14 bases are a match to TRBD2. With 5 bases clipped from V and 6 bases from J, the junction kept 11 bases outside the gene matches. The CDR3 is made up of 18 amino acids. Germline V CDR1 and CDR2: MNHEY, SVGEGT. CDR3 sequence reads: CASSPTLGLAGGAGELFF. CDR3 nucleotide sequence: TGTGCCAGCAGTCCTACCCTAGGACTAGCGGGAGGAGCCGGGGAGCTGTTTTTT.

This chain's CDR3 is CASSVTTGETQYF. The CDR3 coding sequence is TGTGCCAGCAGCGTCACGACAGGAGAGACCCAGTACTTC. The chain employs TRBV7-3 and TRBJ2-5, with a weak D call TRBD1 (6 bases). The germline V and J ends were trimmed by 5 bases and 4 bases, with 11 bases remaining between them. Germline V gene lookup returns CDR1 SGHTA and CDR2 FQGTGA. The CDR3 loop spans 13 amino acids. Variable domain in full (rest from reference TRBV7-3 and TRBJ2-5): GAGVSQTPSNKVTEKGKYVELRCDPISGHTALYWYRQSLGQGPEFLIYFQGTGAADDSGLPNDRFFAVRPEGSVSTLKIQRTERGDSAVYLCASSVTTGETQYFGPGTRLLVL.